This TCR beta chain is drawn from a study of shared clonotypes between healthy human individuals. Across the study: Each donor had three CD4 naive, three CD4 memory, two CD8 naive and one CD8 memory plate. Whole-study results and caveats: Approximately 4.9% of naive CD4 clonotypes were shared across a few donors.

Profiled with immunoSEQ multiplex PCR; TCRdb holds only in-frame clones, not every one. The sample lists 2.3 million or so clones; more than 85% were seen once. As regards this clone: Its target is not known.

The CDR3 sequence is 11 residues long. Germline CDR1 reads SGHVS; CDR2 reads FQNEAQ. V lost 8 bases and J 9 bases, leaving 12 bases between the germline ends. Caucasian adults living in Nashville, Tennessee, provided all samples. The clonotype was recovered from a man aged 18 to 29 in good health. Some clones in this sample may be carry-over from other donors' samples. Material for sequencing was naive CD4+ T cells from PBMCs. Documented subset: CD45RA+ positively selected. The rearrangement joins TRBV7-8 to TRBJ2-3, with D tentatively TRBD2 (6 bases). In nucleotides, the CDR3 is TGTGCCAGCGGGTCCGCGGGGACGCAGTATTTT. It is translated as CASGSAGTQYF.